The rows below give T cell receptor beta chains drawn from one sample of a study of T cell responses to AZD1222 COVID-19 vaccine. Here immunoSEQ multiplex PCR was the method, and the copy in TCRdb shows in-frame clones only, minus some. In the table there are 110,000 or so clones, about nine tenths of which are singletons. The input for sequencing was peripheral blood, taken 28 days after the second AZD1222 dose. The receptors were gathered from an adult who received the AZD1222 COVID-19 vaccine. Both conserved end residues are part of each CDR3. D genes are given only for firm matches. Clone size is shown for a subset of rows, as once, few, many or a class of expanded clone.

D: TRBD1; V: TRBV15; size: .; J: TRBJ1-2; CDR3: CATGTGDYNYGYTF; DNA: TGTGCCACCGGGACAGGGGATTATAACTATGGCTACACCTTC
D: .; V: TRBV5-6; size: .; J: TRBJ2-7; CDR3: CASSSLGVGTYEQYF; DNA: TGTGCCAGCAGCTCGTTAGGGGTAGGGACCTACGAGCAGTACTTC
D: .; V: TRBV19; size: .; J: TRBJ2-2; CDR3: CATSEEYANTGELFF; DNA: TGTGCCACCTCGGAGGAATACGCGAACACCGGGGAGCTGTTTTTT
D: .; V: TRBV5-5; size: .; J: TRBJ1-1; CDR3: CASSQGPTTVTEAFF; DNA: TGTGCCAGCAGCCAGGGTCCGACCACGGTCACTGAAGCTTTCTTT
D: TRBD1; V: TRBV5-6; size: .; J: TRBJ1-3; CDR3: CASSKDRAGNTIYF; DNA: TGTGCCAGCAGCAAAGACAGGGCTGGAAACACCATATATTTT
D: .; V: TRBV10-2; size: .; J: TRBJ1-1; CDR3: CASRRTLNTEAFF; DNA: TGCGCCAGCAGGCGGACCCTGAACACTGAAGCTTTCTTT
D: .; V: TRBV7-8; size: .; J: TRBJ1-5; CDR3: CASSWDSNQPQHF; DNA: TGTGCCAGCAGCTGGGATAGCAATCAGCCCCAGCATTTT
D: .; V: TRBV19; size: .; J: TRBJ2-7; CDR3: CASSIGQPAYEQYF; DNA: TGTGCCAGTAGTATAGGGCAGCCTGCCTACGAGCAGTACTTC
D: .; V: TRBV2; size: few; J: TRBJ1-1; CDR3: CASSGGVTEAFF; DNA: TGTGCCAGCAGTGGAGGGGTCACTGAAGCTTTCTTT
D: .; V: TRBV6-5; size: once; J: TRBJ1-2; CDR3: CASTRGGNYGYTF; DNA: TGTGCCAGCACCCGTGGGGGGAACTATGGCTACACCTTC
D: .; V: TRBV29-1; size: .; J: TRBJ2-1; CDR3: CSVETGPEQFF; DNA: TGCAGCGTTGAGACAGGCCCCGAGCAGTTCTTC
D: .; V: TRBV19; size: .; J: TRBJ1-5; CDR3: CASSIGQPQHF; DNA: TGTGCCAGTAGTATCGGGCAGCCCCAGCATTTT
D: .; V: TRBV18; size: few; J: TRBJ1-1; CDR3: CASSPGAETEAFF; DNA: TGTGCCAGCTCACCGGGGGCTGAGACTGAAGCTTTCTTT
D: .; V: TRBV10-3; size: .; J: TRBJ2-7; CDR3: CAIQTLSYEQYF; DNA: TGTGCCATACAGACACTCTCCTACGAGCAGTACTTC
D: TRBD1; V: TRBV7-9; size: few; J: TRBJ1-5; CDR3: CASSQGQGENQPQHF; DNA: TGTGCCAGCAGCCAAGGACAGGGGGAAAATCAGCCCCAGCATTTT
D: TRBD2; V: TRBV6-6; size: .; J: TRBJ2-7; CDR3: CASGGSGGYEQYF; DNA: TGTGCCAGCGGGGGTAGCGGGGGATACGAGCAGTACTTC
D: .; V: TRBV18; size: once; J: TRBJ1-2; CDR3: CASSADRSNYGYTF; DNA: TGTGCCAGCTCAGCGGACAGAAGTAACTATGGCTACACCTTC
D: .; V: TRBV6-2/TRBV6-3; size: .; J: TRBJ1-6; CDR3: CASSYLEYNSPLHF; DNA: TGTGCCAGCAGTTACTTGGAATATAATTCACCCCTCCACTTT
D: TRBD1; V: TRBV7-3; size: .; J: TRBJ1-6; CDR3: CASSLTGIGNNSPLHF; DNA: TGTGCCAGCAGCTTGACAGGGATCGGGAATAATTCACCCCTCCACTTT
D: .; V: TRBV14; size: .; J: TRBJ1-1; CDR3: CASSPRVDTEAFF; DNA: TGTGCCAGCAGCCCGAGGGTGGACACTGAAGCTTTCTTT
D: .; V: TRBV7-2; size: .; J: TRBJ1-2; CDR3: CASSRTSNYGYTF; DNA: TGTGCCAGCAGCCGGACGTCGAACTATGGCTACACCTTC
D: .; V: TRBV4-1; size: .; J: TRBJ2-7; CDR3: CASSQVSGWSYEQYF; DNA: TGCGCCAGCAGCCAAGTTTCTGGGTGGTCCTACGAGCAGTACTTC
D: .; V: TRBV5-8; size: .; J: TRBJ1-3; CDR3: CASSLAVRRDSDF; DNA: TGTGCCAGCAGCTTGGCTGTTCGCCGGGACTCAGATTTT
D: TRBD1; V: TRBV19; size: .; J: TRBJ1-2; CDR3: CASSATGTGFGYTF; DNA: TGTGCCAGTAGTGCAACCGGGACAGGGTTCGGCTACACCTTC
D: .; V: TRBV19; size: .; J: TRBJ1-1; CDR3: CASSRGGTRLNTEAFF; DNA: TGTGCCAGTAGTAGAGGAGGGACTCGTTTAAACACTGAAGCTTTCTTT
D: TRBD1; V: TRBV4-1; size: .; J: TRBJ1-2; CDR3: CASRSPARGTVKGGYTF; DNA: TGCGCCAGCCGAAGCCCAGCAAGGGGGACAGTCAAAGGGGGCTACACCTTC
D: TRBD1; V: TRBV18; size: .; J: TRBJ2-5; CDR3: CASSPTGIQETQYF; DNA: TGTGCCAGCTCACCGACAGGGATTCAAGAGACCCAGTACTTC
D: TRBD2; V: TRBV11-2; size: .; J: TRBJ2-3; CDR3: CASSLLPSGDTQYF; DNA: TGTGCCAGCAGCTTATTACCTAGCGGGGATACGCAGTATTTT
D: .; V: TRBV7-6; size: .; J: TRBJ1-3; CDR3: CASSLDGGAGNTIYF; DNA: TGTGCCAGCAGCTTAGATGGGGGCGCAGGAAACACCATATATTTT
D: TRBD1; V: TRBV5-4; size: .; J: TRBJ1-1; CDR3: CASSLGTPGQGYTEAFF; DNA: TGTGCCAGCAGCTTGGGGACCCCGGGACAGGGATATACTGAAGCTTTCTTT
D: .; V: TRBV6-5; size: .; J: TRBJ1-1; CDR3: CASSYRVNTEAFF; DNA: TGTGCCAGCAGCTACAGGGTGAACACTGAAGCTTTCTTT
D: TRBD1; V: TRBV7-2; size: once; J: TRBJ1-5; CDR3: CASSDHHRGRIQPQHF; DNA: TGTGCCAGCAGCGATCATCACAGGGGGCGTATTCAGCCCCAGCATTTT
D: TRBD1; V: TRBV5-5; size: .; J: TRBJ2-2; CDR3: CASNRGDLGTGELFF; DNA: TGTGCCAGCAACAGGGGAGACCTGGGAACCGGGGAGCTGTTTTTT
D: .; V: TRBV4-3; size: .; J: TRBJ1-6; CDR3: CASSQEENSPLHF; DNA: TGCGCCAGCAGCCAAGAAGAGAATTCACCCCTCCACTTT
D: .; V: TRBV11-1; size: .; J: TRBJ1-2; CDR3: CASSSNSNYGYTF; DNA: TGTGCCAGCAGCTCGAATTCTAACTATGGCTACACCTTC
D: TRBD1; V: TRBV28; size: .; J: TRBJ2-1; CDR3: CASSSSGTGENEQFF; DNA: TGTGCCAGCAGTAGCTCCGGGACAGGGGAAAATGAGCAGTTCTTC
D: TRBD1; V: TRBV9; size: .; J: TRBJ1-5; CDR3: CASSPGQGGQPQHF; DNA: TGTGCCAGCAGCCCAGGACAGGGAGGGCAGCCCCAGCATTTT
D: .; V: TRBV10-2; size: few; J: TRBJ1-5; CDR3: CASSGTGTGPQHF; DNA: TGCGCCAGCAGCGGGACCGGGACTGGGCCCCAGCATTTT
D: .; V: TRBV5-1; size: .; J: TRBJ2-3; CDR3: CASSLVGSSTDTQYF; DNA: TGCGCCAGCAGCTTGGTGGGCTCCAGCACAGATACGCAGTATTTT
D: .; V: TRBV25-1; size: .; J: TRBJ1-1; CDR3: CASSDLGATEAFF; DNA: TGTGCCAGCAGTGATTTGGGGGCTACTGAAGCTTTCTTT
D: TRBD2; V: TRBV6-6; size: .; J: TRBJ2-7; CDR3: CASLKQGLADEQYF; DNA: TGTGCCAGCCTCAAACAGGGACTAGCTGACGAGCAGTACTTC
D: TRBD1; V: TRBV12-3/TRBV12-4; size: .; J: TRBJ1-2; CDR3: CASSGTGSGGYTF; DNA: TGTGCCAGCAGTGGGACAGGGAGTGGTGGCTACACCTTC
D: TRBD1; V: TRBV10-3; size: .; J: TRBJ2-3; CDR3: CAIRDRDTDTQYF; DNA: TGTGCCATCCGGGACAGAGACACAGATACGCAGTATTTT
D: .; V: TRBV4-2; size: .; J: TRBJ1-2; CDR3: CASSQGVGSGDNYGYTF; DNA: TGTGCCAGCAGCCAAGGTGTTGGGTCCGGTGACAACTATGGCTACACCTTC
D: TRBD2; V: TRBV19; size: .; J: TRBJ2-3; CDR3: CASSRLAGGLDTQYF; DNA: TGTGCCAGTAGTCGACTAGCGGGGGGGCTAGATACGCAGTATTTT
D: TRBD2; V: TRBV7-2; size: few; J: TRBJ2-3; CDR3: CASSSGVDTDTQYF; DNA: TGTGCCAGCAGTAGCGGGGTCGACACAGATACGCAGTATTTT
D: .; V: TRBV3-1/TRBV3-2; size: .; J: TRBJ2-7; CDR3: CASSQEQGASYEQYF; DNA: TGTGCCAGCAGCCAAGAACAGGGAGCATCCTACGAGCAGTACTTC
D: TRBD2; V: TRBV7-8; size: .; J: TRBJ2-3; CDR3: CASSFTSGGADTQYF; DNA: TGTGCCAGCAGCTTTACTAGCGGGGGGGCGGATACGCAGTATTTT
D: .; V: TRBV9; size: .; J: TRBJ1-2; CDR3: CASSPSLTGLYGYTF; DNA: TGTGCCAGCAGCCCTTCCCTGACAGGATTATATGGCTACACCTTC
D: .; V: TRBV5-1; size: .; J: TRBJ2-1; CDR3: CASSLMGLNNNEQFF; DNA: TGCGCCAGCAGCTTGATGGGACTGAACAACAATGAGCAGTTCTTC
D: .; V: TRBV7-3; size: .; J: TRBJ1-2; CDR3: CASSPSPPGSGYTF; DNA: TGTGCCAGCAGCCCCTCCCCCCCAGGGTCTGGCTACACCTTC
D: .; V: TRBV9; size: .; J: TRBJ2-7; CDR3: CASSPGGVLYEQYF; DNA: TGTGCCAGCAGCCCCGGGGGAGTTCTCTACGAGCAGTACTTC
D: TRBD1; V: TRBV3-1/TRBV3-2; size: .; J: TRBJ1-2; CDR3: CASSQVPGQGSSNYGYTF; DNA: TGTGCCAGCAGCCAAGTCCCGGGACAGGGCTCTTCTAACTATGGCTACACCTTC
D: .; V: TRBV27; size: .; J: TRBJ1-6; CDR3: CASSPGGQFSPLHF; DNA: TGTGCCAGCAGTCCAGGTGGACAGTTCTCACCCCTCCACTTT
D: TRBD2; V: TRBV29-1; size: .; J: TRBJ2-1; CDR3: CSVGSGGANEQFF; DNA: TGCAGCGTTGGTAGCGGGGGGGCCAATGAGCAGTTCTTC